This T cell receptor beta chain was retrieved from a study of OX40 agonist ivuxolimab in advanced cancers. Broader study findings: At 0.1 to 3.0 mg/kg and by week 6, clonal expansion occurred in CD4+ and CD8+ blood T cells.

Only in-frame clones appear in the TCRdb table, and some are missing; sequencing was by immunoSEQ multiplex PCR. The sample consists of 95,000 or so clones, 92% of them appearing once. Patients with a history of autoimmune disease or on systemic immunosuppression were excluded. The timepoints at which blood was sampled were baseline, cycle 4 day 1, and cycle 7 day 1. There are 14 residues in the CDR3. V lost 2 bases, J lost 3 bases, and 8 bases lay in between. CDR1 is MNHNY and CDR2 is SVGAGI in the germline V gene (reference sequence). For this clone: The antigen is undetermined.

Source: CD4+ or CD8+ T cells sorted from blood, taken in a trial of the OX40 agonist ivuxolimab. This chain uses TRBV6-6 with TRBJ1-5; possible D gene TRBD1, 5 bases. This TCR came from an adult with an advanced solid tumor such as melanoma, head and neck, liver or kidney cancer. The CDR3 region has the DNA TGTGCCAGCAGTTACCGGGGGGACAATCAGCCCCAGCATTTT. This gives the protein CASSYRGDNQPQHF.